This TCR beta chain was captured in a study of cytomegalovirus exposure and HLA in healthy donors. Study-wide findings and caveats: The productive fraction for most TCR beta V segments was about 87% or about 30% in an earlier analysis. Sequencing likely generated an artifact that appeared as a cluster of highly shared sequence variants.

Both 60 Vbeta primers and 13 Jbeta primers went into the PCR. The table came from immunoSEQ multiplex PCR; TCRdb's copy has only in-frame clones and leaves some out. The table includes around 130,000 clones, about 85% detected once. As regards this clone: Its cognate antigen is unknown.

Germline CDR1 and CDR2: LNHDA and SQIVND (reference sequence). V dropped 7 bases and J dropped 11; count of bases not matched to a gene: 2. The CDR3 covers 10 residues. Specimen: PBMCs. The receptor comes from a woman aged 25 to 39 in good health and CMV-seropositive. The chain uses TRBV19 and TRBJ1-1, with 9 bases lining up with TRBD1. The CDR3 DNA follows: TGTGCCAGTAAAGGGACAGGGGCTTTCTTT. Amino acids: CASKGTGAFF.